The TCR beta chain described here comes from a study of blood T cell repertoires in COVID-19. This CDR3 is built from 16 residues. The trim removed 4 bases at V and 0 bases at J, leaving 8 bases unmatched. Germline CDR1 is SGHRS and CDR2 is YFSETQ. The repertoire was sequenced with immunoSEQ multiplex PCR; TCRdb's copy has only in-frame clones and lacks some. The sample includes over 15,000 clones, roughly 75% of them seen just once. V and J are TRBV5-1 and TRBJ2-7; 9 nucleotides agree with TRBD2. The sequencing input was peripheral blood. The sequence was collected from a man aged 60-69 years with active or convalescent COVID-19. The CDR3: CASSPRASGDSYEQYF. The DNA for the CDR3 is TGCGCCAGCAGCCCCCGTGCTAGCGGGGACTCCTACGAGCAGTACTTC.